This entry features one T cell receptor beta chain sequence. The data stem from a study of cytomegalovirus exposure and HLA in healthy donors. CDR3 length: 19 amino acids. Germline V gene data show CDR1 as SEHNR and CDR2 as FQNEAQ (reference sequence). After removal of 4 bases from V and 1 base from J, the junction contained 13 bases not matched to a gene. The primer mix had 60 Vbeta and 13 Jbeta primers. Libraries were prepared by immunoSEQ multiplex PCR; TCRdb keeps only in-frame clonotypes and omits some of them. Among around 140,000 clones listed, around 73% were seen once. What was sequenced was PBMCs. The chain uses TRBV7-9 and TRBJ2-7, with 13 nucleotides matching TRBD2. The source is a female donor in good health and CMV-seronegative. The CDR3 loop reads CASSSPPTRLAGGSYEQYF. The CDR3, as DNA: TGTGCCAGCAGCTCCCCCCCAACTAGACTAGCGGGAGGATCCTACGAGCAGTACTTC.